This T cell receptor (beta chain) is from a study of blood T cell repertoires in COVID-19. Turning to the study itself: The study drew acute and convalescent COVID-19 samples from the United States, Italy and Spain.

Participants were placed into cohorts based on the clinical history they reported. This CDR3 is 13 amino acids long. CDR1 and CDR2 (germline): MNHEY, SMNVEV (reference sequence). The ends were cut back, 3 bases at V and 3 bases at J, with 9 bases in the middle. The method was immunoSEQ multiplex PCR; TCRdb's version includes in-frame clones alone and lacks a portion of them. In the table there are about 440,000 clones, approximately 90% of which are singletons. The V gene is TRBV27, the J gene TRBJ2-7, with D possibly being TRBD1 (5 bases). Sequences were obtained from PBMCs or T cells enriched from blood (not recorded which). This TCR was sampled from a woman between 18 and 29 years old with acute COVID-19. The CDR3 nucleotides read TGTGCCAGCAGTTTTACTCAGGGCTACGAGCAGTACTTC. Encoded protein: CASSFTQGYEQYF.